The rows below give T cell receptor beta chains drawn from one sample of a study of OX40 agonist ivuxolimab in advanced cancers. Sequencing used immunoSEQ multiplex PCR; TCRdb keeps in-frame clones, though not all of them. Of under 70,000 clones in the sample, around nine tenths are singletons; the top ten hold around 0.99%. The specimen comprised CD4+ or CD8+ T cells sorted from blood, sampled in a trial of the OX40 agonist ivuxolimab. The receptors were sampled from an adult with an advanced solid tumor such as melanoma, head and neck, liver or kidney cancer. Each CDR3 is given with its conserved first and last residue. The D gene is left open where the match is weak. Rows give clone size only sometimes, using once, few, many, or a class for an expanded clone.

d_gene: .
abundance: .
v_gene: TRBV5-1
j_gene: TRBJ2-1
CDR3aa: CASSLGQGGLSEQFF
CDR3nt: TGCGCCAGCAGCCTAGGACAGGGAGGGCTCAGTGAGCAGTTCTTC

d_gene: TRBD1
abundance: .
v_gene: TRBV18
j_gene: TRBJ1-5
CDR3aa: CASSTGTGSVQPQHF
CDR3nt: TGTGCCAGCTCAACCGGGACAGGGAGTGTGCAGCCCCAGCATTTT

d_gene: .
abundance: few
v_gene: TRBV5-6
j_gene: TRBJ1-5
CDR3aa: CASSDFGLNSNQPQHF
CDR3nt: TGTGCCAGCAGCGACTTCGGTCTAAATAGCAATCAGCCCCAGCATTTT

d_gene: .
abundance: .
v_gene: TRBV7-2
j_gene: TRBJ2-2
CDR3aa: CASSPWRAGTGELFF
CDR3nt: TGTGCCAGCAGCCCCTGGAGGGCAGGCACCGGGGAGCTGTTTTTT

d_gene: .
abundance: .
v_gene: TRBV7-2
j_gene: TRBJ2-1
CDR3aa: CASSFFLESEQFF
CDR3nt: TGTGCCAGCAGCTTTTTTTTGGAGAGTGAGCAGTTCTTC

d_gene: .
abundance: .
v_gene: TRBV5-1
j_gene: TRBJ2-3
CDR3aa: CASSPGQSGDTQYF
CDR3nt: TGCGCCAGCAGCCCGGGACAGAGCGGGGATACGCAGTATTTT

d_gene: .
abundance: once
v_gene: TRBV6-5
j_gene: TRBJ1-4
CDR3aa: CASSPQGKNEKLFF
CDR3nt: TGTGCCAGCAGTCCGCAGGGGAAAAATGAAAAACTGTTTTTT

d_gene: .
abundance: .
v_gene: TRBV6-5
j_gene: TRBJ2-3
CDR3aa: CASSSWTDAGTDTQYF
CDR3nt: TGTGCCAGCAGTTCATGGACGGACGCTGGCACAGATACGCAGTATTTT

d_gene: .
abundance: .
v_gene: TRBV6-5
j_gene: TRBJ1-4
CDR3aa: CASSYLGKLFF
CDR3nt: TGTGCCAGCAGTTATCTTGGAAAACTGTTTTTT

d_gene: .
abundance: .
v_gene: TRBV6-6
j_gene: TRBJ2-1
CDR3aa: CASSQDSSYNEQFF
CDR3nt: TGTGCCAGCAGCCAGGACAGCTCATACAATGAGCAGTTCTTC

d_gene: TRBD1
abundance: .
v_gene: TRBV5-6
j_gene: TRBJ1-2
CDR3aa: CASSVTGGGGDGYTF
CDR3nt: TGTGCCAGCAGCGTGACAGGGGGCGGTGGGGATGGCTACACCTTC

d_gene: .
abundance: .
v_gene: TRBV4-1
j_gene: TRBJ2-4
CDR3aa: CASSQVPVSPGAKNIQYF
CDR3nt: TGCGCCAGCAGCCAAGTCCCCGTGTCCCCGGGGGCCAAAAACATTCAGTACTTC

d_gene: .
abundance: .
v_gene: TRBV18
j_gene: TRBJ1-2
CDR3aa: CASLREGSNYGYTF
CDR3nt: TGTGCCAGCTTACGGGAGGGGAGCAACTATGGCTACACCTTC

d_gene: .
abundance: .
v_gene: TRBV21-1
j_gene: TRBJ2-2
CDR3aa: CASSKDTNTGELFF
CDR3nt: TGTGCCAGCAGCAAAGACACGAACACCGGGGAGCTGTTTTTT

d_gene: TRBD1
abundance: .
v_gene: TRBV10-3
j_gene: TRBJ2-2
CDR3aa: CAISELETGGSELFF
CDR3nt: TGTGCCATCAGTGAGTTGGAGACAGGGGGCTCGGAGCTGTTTTTT

d_gene: .
abundance: .
v_gene: TRBV12-2
j_gene: TRBJ1-3
CDR3aa: CASRDPRDKTRNTIYF
CDR3nt: TGTGCAAGTCGCGACCCCCGGGACAAAACTCGAAACACCATATATTTT

d_gene: TRBD1
abundance: .
v_gene: TRBV5-1
j_gene: TRBJ2-7
CDR3aa: CASSLRQGEQYF
CDR3nt: TGCGCCAGCAGCTTACGACAGGGGGAGCAGTACTTC

d_gene: .
abundance: .
v_gene: TRBV27
j_gene: TRBJ1-4
CDR3aa: CASSLMPRGEKLFF
CDR3nt: TGTGCCAGCAGTTTAATGCCCCGTGGTGAAAAACTGTTTTTT

d_gene: .
abundance: .
v_gene: TRBV6-6
j_gene: TRBJ2-7
CDR3aa: CASGEQGASYEQYF
CDR3nt: TGTGCCAGCGGGGAACAGGGTGCGTCCTACGAGCAGTACTTC

d_gene: .
abundance: .
v_gene: TRBV28
j_gene: TRBJ1-2
CDR3aa: CASSLGRANYGYTF
CDR3nt: TGTGCCAGCAGTTTAGGGCGCGCTAACTATGGCTACACCTTC

d_gene: TRBD1
abundance: .
v_gene: TRBV11-2
j_gene: TRBJ1-4
CDR3aa: CASSRRLGQAPQGEKLFF
CDR3nt: TGTGCCAGCAGCCGTCGGCTTGGACAGGCGCCTCAAGGGGAAAAACTGTTTTTT

d_gene: .
abundance: .
v_gene: TRBV5-6
j_gene: TRBJ1-6
CDR3aa: CASSYLPLHF
CDR3nt: TGTGCCAGCAGCTACCTCCCCCTCCACTTT

d_gene: .
abundance: .
v_gene: TRBV15
j_gene: TRBJ1-1
CDR3aa: CATSREKGLGIEAFF
CDR3nt: TGTGCCACCAGCAGAGAGAAGGGCCTCGGGATTGAAGCTTTCTTT

d_gene: .
abundance: .
v_gene: TRBV6-6
j_gene: TRBJ1-5
CDR3aa: CASSYGLGQPQHF
CDR3nt: TGTGCCAGCAGTTACGGCCTGGGGCAGCCCCAGCATTTT

d_gene: TRBD2
abundance: .
v_gene: TRBV15
j_gene: TRBJ2-7
CDR3aa: CATSRGTSGTYEQYF
CDR3nt: TGTGCCACCAGCAGGGGGACTAGCGGGACCTACGAGCAGTACTTC

d_gene: TRBD2
abundance: .
v_gene: TRBV7-2
j_gene: TRBJ2-3
CDR3aa: CASSFRTSGTDTQYF
CDR3nt: TGTGCCAGCAGCTTCAGGACTAGCGGCACAGATACGCAGTATTTT

d_gene: TRBD1
abundance: once
v_gene: TRBV5-1
j_gene: TRBJ1-2
CDR3aa: CASSRNEGAIHGYTF
CDR3nt: TGCGCCAGCAGCCGGAACGAGGGGGCAATCCATGGCTACACCTTC

d_gene: TRBD1
abundance: .
v_gene: TRBV10-3
j_gene: TRBJ1-3
CDR3aa: CAISGTGTGNTIYF
CDR3nt: TGTGCCATCAGTGGGACAGGGACCGGAAACACCATATATTTT

d_gene: .
abundance: few
v_gene: TRBV4-2
j_gene: TRBJ2-6
CDR3aa: CASSQLGEVSGANVLTF
CDR3nt: TGTGCCAGCAGCCAACTCGGAGAGGTGTCTGGGGCCAACGTCCTGACTTTC

d_gene: .
abundance: .
v_gene: TRBV28
j_gene: TRBJ1-1
CDR3aa: CASSSGERDAEAFF
CDR3nt: TGTGCCAGCAGTTCGGGGGAAAGGGACGCTGAAGCTTTCTTT

d_gene: TRBD1
abundance: .
v_gene: TRBV6-5
j_gene: TRBJ2-4
CDR3aa: CASSSLGTGENIQYF
CDR3nt: TGTGCCAGCAGTTCCCTCGGGACAGGGGAAAACATTCAGTACTTC

d_gene: .
abundance: .
v_gene: TRBV28
j_gene: TRBJ2-1
CDR3aa: CASSLWDNPNEQFF
CDR3nt: TGTGCCAGCAGTTTGTGGGACAATCCCAATGAGCAGTTCTTC

d_gene: TRBD1
abundance: once
v_gene: TRBV27
j_gene: TRBJ1-6
CDR3aa: CASRPGTVSISPLHF
CDR3nt: TGTGCCAGCAGGCCCGGGACAGTTTCGATTTCACCCCTCCACTTT

d_gene: TRBD1
abundance: .
v_gene: TRBV15
j_gene: TRBJ2-5
CDR3aa: CATSLTGGGETQYF
CDR3nt: TGTGCCACCAGCTTGACAGGGGGCGGTGAGACCCAGTACTTC

d_gene: TRBD2
abundance: .
v_gene: TRBV9
j_gene: TRBJ2-7
CDR3aa: CASSVGASGSAGEEQYF
CDR3nt: TGTGCCAGCAGCGTAGGGGCTAGCGGGAGTGCCGGGGAAGAGCAGTACTTC

d_gene: TRBD2
abundance: .
v_gene: TRBV10-3
j_gene: TRBJ2-2
CDR3aa: CAISQTDGRATGELFF
CDR3nt: TGTGCCATCAGTCAGACGGACGGGAGGGCCACCGGGGAGCTGTTTTTT

d_gene: .
abundance: .
v_gene: TRBV11-2
j_gene: TRBJ2-7
CDR3aa: CASSLDFLSYEQYF
CDR3nt: TGTGCCAGCAGCTTAGATTTCCTCTCCTACGAGCAGTACTTC

d_gene: TRBD1
abundance: .
v_gene: TRBV27
j_gene: TRBJ1-6
CDR3aa: CASSFDRGRRGLNSPLHF
CDR3nt: TGTGCCAGCAGTTTCGACAGGGGGCGCCGGGGTCTTAATTCACCCCTCCACTTT

d_gene: .
abundance: .
v_gene: TRBV4-3
j_gene: TRBJ1-1
CDR3aa: CASSQGQGATEAFF
CDR3nt: TGCGCCAGCAGCCAAGGTCAAGGGGCCACTGAAGCTTTCTTT

d_gene: TRBD1
abundance: few
v_gene: TRBV19
j_gene: TRBJ2-5
CDR3aa: CASTRSGTAQETQYF
CDR3nt: TGTGCCAGTACCCGCTCCGGGACAGCTCAAGAGACCCAGTACTTC

d_gene: TRBD1
abundance: .
v_gene: TRBV11-2
j_gene: TRBJ1-5
CDR3aa: CASSLAGGNQPQHF
CDR3nt: TGTGCCAGCAGCTTAGCAGGGGGTAATCAGCCCCAGCATTTT

d_gene: TRBD1
abundance: .
v_gene: TRBV11-2
j_gene: TRBJ2-7
CDR3aa: CASSYMTGNYEQYF
CDR3nt: TGTGCCAGCAGCTATATGACAGGGAACTACGAGCAGTACTTC

d_gene: .
abundance: .
v_gene: TRBV15
j_gene: TRBJ2-3
CDR3aa: CATSRVSRLGTDTQYF
CDR3nt: TGTGCCACCAGCAGAGTGAGTAGGTTGGGCACAGATACGCAGTATTTT

d_gene: .
abundance: .
v_gene: TRBV5-6
j_gene: TRBJ2-3
CDR3aa: CASSLERTDTQYF
CDR3nt: TGTGCCAGCAGCTTGGAGCGCACAGATACGCAGTATTTT

d_gene: .
abundance: .
v_gene: TRBV6-1
j_gene: TRBJ2-6
CDR3aa: CASSGRAAGANVLTF
CDR3nt: TGTGCCAGCAGTGGTAGGGCTGCTGGGGCCAACGTCCTGACTTTC

d_gene: .
abundance: few
v_gene: TRBV2
j_gene: TRBJ1-2
CDR3aa: CASSGSGIGYTF
CDR3nt: TGTGCCAGCAGTGGTTCAGGGATCGGCTACACCTTC

d_gene: .
abundance: .
v_gene: TRBV18
j_gene: TRBJ1-4
CDR3aa: CASSPGDANEKLFF
CDR3nt: TGTGCCAGCTCACCGGGGGACGCTAATGAAAAACTGTTTTTT

d_gene: TRBD2
abundance: .
v_gene: TRBV5-4
j_gene: TRBJ2-7
CDR3aa: CASSPKTSGSYEQYF
CDR3nt: TGTGCCAGCAGCCCAAAGACTAGCGGGAGCTACGAGCAGTACTTC

d_gene: TRBD1
abundance: few
v_gene: TRBV7-9
j_gene: TRBJ2-3
CDR3aa: CASSGFTGELNTQYF
CDR3nt: TGTGCCAGCAGTGGCTTCACAGGGGAATTAAATACGCAGTATTTT

d_gene: .
abundance: .
v_gene: TRBV7-8
j_gene: TRBJ2-7
CDR3aa: CASSLRLAFEQYF
CDR3nt: TGTGCCAGCAGCTTGCGCCTAGCGTTCGAGCAGTACTTC

d_gene: .
abundance: few
v_gene: TRBV28
j_gene: TRBJ2-5
CDR3aa: CASSANQETQYF
CDR3nt: TGTGCCAGCAGCGCCAACCAAGAGACCCAGTACTTC

d_gene: .
abundance: .
v_gene: TRBV28
j_gene: TRBJ1-2
CDR3aa: CASSLVLGVGYGYTF
CDR3nt: TGTGCCAGCAGTTTAGTTCTGGGAGTGGGATATGGCTACACCTTC

d_gene: TRBD2
abundance: .
v_gene: TRBV5-1
j_gene: TRBJ2-3
CDR3aa: CASSIGTSGIGDTQYF
CDR3nt: TGCGCCAGCAGCATAGGGACTAGCGGGATAGGAGATACGCAGTATTTT